The 9 T cell receptor beta chains listed next were all sequenced from one sample in a study of blood T cell repertoires in COVID-19. This table comes from immunoSEQ multiplex PCR, and its TCRdb copy is limited to in-frame clones, with some not included. The sample records 95,000 to 150,000 clones, about 81% being singletons. Sequenced material: peripheral blood. These receptors were obtained from a woman aged 45-60 years with acute or convalescent COVID-19.

The chain couples TRBV5-5 to TRBJ1-1; possibly TRBD1 for D (5 bases). In germline, CDR1 is SGHKS, CDR2 YYEKEE (reference sequence). The V end lost 2 bases, the J end lost 5 bases, and 19 bases lay between the germline ends. This CDR3 region has 16 residues. The CDR3 DNA reads TGTGCCAGCAGCTTCGCCGCGTTAGGGGCGGGGACTGAAGCTTTCTTT. Amino acids: CASSFAALGAGTEAFF.

The rearrangement uses TRBV30 and TRBJ2-2; D is possibly TRBD2 (5 bases). Trimming removed 5 bases from V and 4 bases from J, with 17 bases in between. Germline-derived CDR1 and CDR2 are GTSNPN and SVGIG (reference sequence). The CDR3 length is 15 residues. The CDR3 DNA is TGTGCCTGGGCCCCATGGGGTGAGGGCACCGGGGAGCTGTTTTTT. Its protein product is CAWAPWGEGTGELFF.

The gene calls are TRBV5-1 and TRBJ1-6; D ambiguous. The germline CDR1 and CDR2 sequences are SGHRS and YFSETQ. This CDR3 spans 14 amino acids. V was clipped by 0 bases and J by 7 bases, with 8 bases between them. The chain's CDR3 is CASSLDQVNSPLHF. The CDR3 coding sequence is TGCGCCAGCAGCTTGGACCAGGTGAATTCACCCCTCCACTTT.

This clone was detected only a few times. J is TRBJ2-5 and V is TRBV20-1, with 9 bases lining up with TRBD2. CDR3 length: 14 amino acids. Looked up from germline, CDR1 is DFQATT and CDR2 is SNEGSKA (reference sequence). The junction had 5 bases not matched to a gene; V was cut back by 4 bases and J by 2 bases. DNA for the CDR3: TGCAGTGCTACTGATAGCGGGGGACAAGAGACCCAGTACTTC. Translating gives CSATDSGGQETQYF.

The rearrangement uses TRBV5-4 and TRBJ2-7, with a weak D call TRBD2 (6 bases). This CDR3 has 15 amino acids. The germline CDR1 and CDR2 sequences are SGHNT and YYREEE (reference sequence). V lost 1 base and J 1 base, leaving 12 bases between the germline ends. The CDR3 region is CASSLSGDRSYEQYF. CDR3 DNA: TGTGCCAGCAGCTTGTCGGGAGATAGGTCCTACGAGCAGTACTTC.

V gene TRBV7-2 combines with J gene TRBJ2-7; 8 nucleotides agree with TRBD1. The CDR3 sequence is 14 residues long. Trimming removed 1 base from V and 7 bases from J; junction bases left unmatched: 6. CDR1 and CDR2 (germline): SGHTA, FQGNSA. The CDR3 region has the DNA TGTGCCAGCAGCTTAGTGCCAGGGGGCAGGGAGCAGTACTTC. Its translation is CASSLVPGGREQYF.

This chain uses TRBV19 with TRBJ2-7; TRBD2 matches at 9 bases. V lost 5 bases to trimming and J lost 5 bases; unmatched junction nucleotides: 4. The CDR3 has 13 amino acids. Germline loops: CDR1 LNHDA, CDR2 SQIVND (reference sequence). CDR3: CASSGGLADEQYF. CDR3 nucleotides: TGTGCCAGTAGTGGGGGACTAGCTGACGAGCAGTACTTC.

The genes are TRBV19 and TRBJ1-3, with D perhaps matching TRBD1 (5 bases). The CDR3 totals 17 residues. Trimming shortened V by 3 bases and J by 0 bases, and 15 bases separated the two germline ends. From germline, CDR1 is LNHDA and CDR2 SQIVND (reference sequence). The CDR3 region has the DNA TGTGCCAGTAGTATTGCGGGACGGATGAGCTCTGGAAACACCATATATTTT. Encoded protein: CASSIAGRMSSGNTIYF.

This chain uses TRBV2 with TRBJ1-6; D not resolved. Germline CDR1 and CDR2: SNHLY and FYNNEI. V lost 5 bases, J lost 10 bases, and 9 bases lay in between. The CDR3 runs 12 residues. CDR3 protein: CASSRTGSPLHF. The CDR3 nucleotides are TGTGCCAGCAGTCGGACTGGCTCACCCCTCCACTTT. Combining the CDR3 with reference TRBV2 and TRBJ1-6 gives the whole variable domain EPEVTQTPSHQVTQMGQEVILRCVPISNHLYFYWYRQILGQKVEFLVSFYNNEISEKSEIFDDQFSVERPDGSNFTLKIRSTKLEDSAMYFCASSRTGSPLHFGNGTRLTVT.